Described below is a single TCR beta chain sequence and its context. The data were produced by immunoSEQ multiplex PCR, yet TCRdb's version contains in-frame clones alone and is incomplete. The sample lists about 350,000 clones; approximately 90% were seen once. This CDR3 comprises 15 residues. Trimming shortened V by 2 bases and J by 4 bases, and 14 bases separated the two germline ends. From germline, CDR1 is LGHNA and CDR2 YSLEER. The source of the sample is a study of blood T cell repertoires in COVID-19. Whole-study context: Donors in the United States, Italy and Spain gave samples during acute or convalescent COVID-19.

Sequencing was carried out using peripheral blood. This receptor was taken from a woman younger than 30 who had recovered from COVID-19. This chain joins TRBV4-3 and TRBJ1-1; D gene ambiguous. CDR3: CASSQKRLWGTEAFF. The CDR3 DNA reads TGCGCCAGCAGCCAAAAAAGACTATGGGGCACTGAAGCTTTCTTT.